These 21 T cell receptor beta chains came from one sample sequenced in a study of CD8 T cells in Susac syndrome. Random hexamers were used to reverse transcribe the RNA input (about 0.5 to 1 ug). TCRdb re-called the immunoSEQ multiplex PCR reads through MiXCR, storing one row per CDR3 protein. The data contain about 250,000 distinct CDR3 sequences, around 93% of them seen just once; the ten biggest clones take up around 0.07%. The sample was CD4+ T cells from PBMCs. These receptors all stem from a human donor with multiple sclerosis.

CDR3 DNA: TGTGCCAGCAGTGAAAAAAGGACAGGGGGGGATGAGCAGTTCTTC. Amino acids: CASSEKRTGGDEQFF. This sequence joins TRBV2 and TRBJ2-1, with 10 bases aligning to TRBD1. After removal of 2 bases from V and 8 bases from J, the junction contained 6 bases not matched to a gene. This CDR3 spans 15 amino acids. CDR1 SNHLY and CDR2 FYNNEI come from the germline V gene.

V gene TRBV19 combines with J gene TRBJ2-7, with no clear D. The V end lost 3 bases, the J end lost 2 bases, and 8 bases lay between the germline ends. The CDR3 contains 13 residues. The germline V gene has CDR1 LNHDA and CDR2 SQIVND (reference sequence). CDR3 loop: CASSIATPYEQYF. CDR3 bases: TGTGCCAGTAGTATTGCGACACCCTACGAGCAGTACTTC.

The chain is built from TRBV25-1 and TRBJ1-2, with TRBD1 matching over 7 bases. This CDR3 is 13 amino acids long. V shed 2 bases, J shed 4 bases, and the junction held 1 base outside the gene matches. CDR1 MGHDK and CDR2 SYGVNS come from the germline V gene. The CDR3 here is CASSEPGGYGYTF. The CDR3 nucleotides are TGTGCCAGCAGTGAACCAGGGGGCTATGGCTACACCTTC.

The chain carries TRBV18 and TRBJ2-2; D is ambiguous. V was clipped by 3 bases and J by 0 bases, with 8 bases between them. The germline CDR1 and CDR2 sequences are KGHSH and LQKENI. The CDR3 runs 15 residues. CDR3 region: CASSPPTANTGELFF. The CDR3 coding sequence is TGTGCCAGCTCACCCCCCACGGCGAACACCGGGGAGCTGTTTTTT.

V and J are TRBV20-1 and TRBJ2-1; possible D gene TRBD2, 7 bases. V lost 0 bases and J 10 bases, leaving 22 bases between the germline ends. CDR1 is DFQATT, CDR2 SNEGSKA, per germline (reference sequence). The CDR3 length is 16 residues. The CDR3 protein is CSARDPAGATPGEQFF. The DNA for the CDR3 is TGCAGTGCTAGAGATCCGGCGGGGGCCACTCCTGGAGAGCAGTTCTTC.

The gene calls are TRBV20-1 and TRBJ1-1, with 7 bases identical to TRBD1. Germline CDR1 is DFQATT and CDR2 is SNEGSKA (reference sequence). This CDR3 has 16 residues. J was trimmed by 0 bases and V by 4 bases; bases with no gene match: 11. The CDR3 DNA reads TGCAGTGCTATCCGGGACAGATGGCCGATGAACACTGAAGCTTTCTTT. Its translation: CSAIRDRWPMNTEAFF.

J is TRBJ2-1 and V is TRBV19; D possibly uses TRBD1 or TRBD2 (5 bases each). Per the germline V gene, CDR1 is LNHDA and CDR2 is SQIVND (reference sequence). V was trimmed by 5 bases and J by 6 bases, leaving 17 bases between them. CDR3 length equals 15 residues. CDR3 nucleotides: TGTGCCAGTAGTCCCCCGGGGCGAGGGATCAATGAGCAGTTCTTC. Protein product: CASSPPGRGINEQFF.

This clonotype was seen only a few times. This chain joins TRBV5-4 and TRBJ2-6; D unresolved. Trimming removed 4 bases at V and 0 bases at J, with 5 bases between. Germline V gene sequence: CDR1 SGHNT, CDR2 YYREEE (reference sequence). The length of the CDR3 is 14 residues. The CDR3 protein is CASSPDSGANVLTF. CDR3 coding DNA: TGTGCCAGCAGCCCCGACTCTGGGGCCAACGTCCTGACTTTC.

This CDR3 is CSAPPSTSGGPQETQYF. Here the CDR3 DNA reads TGCAGTGCCCCTCCCTCGACTAGCGGGGGGCCCCAAGAGACCCAGTACTTC. The chain joins TRBV20-1 to TRBJ2-5; 13 bases align to TRBD2. Germline CDR1 is DFQATT and CDR2 is SNEGSKA (reference sequence). This CDR3 comprises 17 residues. The V segment lost 6 bases and the J segment 1 base; nucleotides outside the gene matches: 11.

In this sample, this clonotype turned up once. V gene TRBV25-1 combines with J gene TRBJ1-1; 10 nucleotides match TRBD1. Germline CDR1 and CDR2: MGHDK and SYGVNS. This CDR3 spans 13 amino acids. This CDR3 is CASRQGARGLAFF. The CDR3 DNA reads as TGTGCAAGTCGACAGGGGGCGCGAGGGCTAGCTTTCTTT.

As to this clonotype: The junction does not match germline at one end; this may be a read error. The chain couples TRBV30 to TRBJ1-3, with D perhaps TRBD1 (5 bases). The CDR3 runs 14 residues. Germline-derived CDR1 and CDR2 are GTSNPN and SVGIG (reference sequence). Here the CDR3 DNA reads TGTGCCCGGAGTGTACCCGGGGGAATCGGAACCATATATTTT. Encoded protein: CARSVPGGIGTIYF.

This chain links TRBV4-1 with TRBJ1-2, with D hard to call. The CDR3 covers 16 residues. CDR1 is MGHRA and CDR2 is YSYEKL in the germline V gene. Trimming shortened V by 0 bases and J by 7 bases, and 18 bases separated the two germline ends. The chain's CDR3 is CASSQEHPRGEGGYTF. The CDR3 nucleotides are TGCGCCAGCAGCCAAGAACATCCCCGGGGAGAGGGTGGCTACACCTTC.

This rearrangement joins TRBV6-6 to TRBJ1-1; TRBD1 agrees at 7 bases. CDR1 and CDR2 (germline): MNHNY, SVGAGI (reference sequence). CDR3 length equals 12 residues. V lost 5 bases to trimming and J lost 8 bases; unmatched junction nucleotides: 5. The CDR3, as DNA: TGTGCCAGCAGTGGCCGACAGGGAGAAGCTTTCTTT. Translating it yields CASSGRQGEAFF.

The V call is TRBV20-1, the J call TRBJ2-7; D may be TRBD2 (5 bases). The germline gives CDR1 DFQATT, CDR2 SNEGSKA (reference sequence). The CDR3 runs to 14 residues. CDR3: CSLAPGPRAYEQYF. In DNA, the CDR3 is TGCAGCCTAGCCCCCGGGCCGAGGGCCTACGAGCAGTACTTC.

This chain uses TRBV5-1 with TRBJ2-1; D may be TRBD1 (5 bases). This CDR3 comprises 16 residues. V lost 4 bases and J lost 8, with 22 bases in between. CDR1 and CDR2 (germline): SGHRS, YFSETQ. The chain's CDR3 is CASSPVGHLQIDEQFF. Written as DNA, the CDR3 is TGCGCCAGCAGCCCGGTGGGGCACTTACAAATTGATGAGCAGTTCTTC.

The CDR3 region has the DNA TGTGCCAGCAGCTTAGGTGGCGGGGGTGTCAATGAGCAGTTCTTC. As protein: CASSLGGGGVNEQFF. The chain links TRBV7-6 to TRBJ2-1; 7 nucleotides agree with TRBD2. The CDR3 is 15 residues long. Losses at the gene ends were 1 base for V and 6 bases for J; bases not matched to a gene: 6. Germline V gene lookup returns CDR1 SGHVS and CDR2 FNYEAQ.

This rearrangement joins TRBV29-1 to TRBJ1-2; D gene unclear. Germline CDR1 and CDR2: SQVTM and ANQGSEA. Trimming took 7 bases from V and 4 from J, leaving 16 bases between them. The length of the CDR3 is 13 residues. The CDR3 spells CSASEFSGYGYTF. DNA for the CDR3: TGCAGCGCTTCCGAATTTAGCGGCTATGGCTACACCTTC.

This clonotype has only one observation. The chain links TRBV20-1 to TRBJ2-3; D not resolved. Germline values: CDR1 DFQATT, CDR2 SNEGSKA (reference sequence). Trimming removed 2 bases from V and 0 bases from J, with 15 bases in between. The CDR3 has 16 amino acids. The CDR3 DNA is TGCAGTGCTAGAAGCCAGCTGGAGTTTAGCACAGATACGCAGTATTTT. The encoded protein is CSARSQLEFSTDTQYF.

The chain joins TRBV3-1 to TRBJ1-2; D is ambiguous. Trimming cost V 0 bases and J 8 bases, with 13 bases left between them. The CDR3 has 14 residues. The germline V gene has CDR1 LGHDT and CDR2 YNNKEL (reference sequence). CDR3 DNA: TGTGCCAGCAGCCAAGATAGTAAGGGTTGGGGCTACACCTTC. Its translation is CASSQDSKGWGYTF.

The rearrangement links TRBV4-1 to TRBJ2-5, with D possibly being TRBD2 (6 bases). The germline CDR1 and CDR2 sequences are MGHRA and YSYEKL. The V and J ends lost 7 bases and 5 bases respectively, with 17 bases between them. CDR3 size: 14 residues. The CDR3 here is CASTNDEGRETQYF. For the CDR3, the DNA is TGCGCCAGCACCAACGACGAGGGGAGGGAGACCCAGTACTTC.

This clonotype turned up a few times. The chain combines TRBV5-4 with TRBJ2-3, with D uncertain. CDR3 length equals 12 residues. Germline-derived CDR1 and CDR2 are SGHNT and YYREEE (reference sequence). The V end lost 7 bases, the J end lost 1 base, and 7 bases lay between the germline ends. Written as DNA, the CDR3 is TGTGCCAGCGCCGCGGGCACAGATACGCAGTATTTT. It codes for CASAAGTDTQYF. Full variable domain (remainder filled in from reference TRBV5-4 and TRBJ2-3): ETGVTQSPTHLIKTRGQQVTLRCSSQSGHNTVSWYQQALGQGPQFIFQYYREEENGRGNFPPRFSGLQFPNYSSELNVNALELDDSALYLCASAAGTDTQYFGPGTRLTVL.